These T cell receptor beta chains were read from a single sample in a study of blood T cell repertoires in COVID-19. Method: immunoSEQ multiplex PCR; TCRdb's copy keeps in-frame clones and lacks some. The table includes over 300,000 clones, 87% detected once. The source material was PBMCs or T cells enriched from blood (not recorded which). The source is a woman aged 30 to 39 who had recovered from COVID-19. The conserved cysteine and the conserved F or W are not part of the CDR3 here.

v_gene: TRBV28
j_gene: TRBJ1-5
CDR3aa: ASSLGARGNQPQH

v_gene: TRBV5-1
j_gene: TRBJ1-2
CDR3aa: ASSPETGRGYYGYT

v_gene: TRBV5-1
j_gene: TRBJ1-1
CDR3aa: ASSSEGNTEAF

v_gene: TRBV4-3
j_gene: TRBJ2-2
CDR3aa: ASSQDGTTGGSGELF

v_gene: TRBV9
j_gene: TRBJ2-5
CDR3aa: ASSVEGHRQETQY

v_gene: TRBV13
j_gene: TRBJ2-7
CDR3aa: ASSLVGGPGEQY

v_gene: TRBV27
j_gene: TRBJ2-7
CDR3aa: ASSFRGFYEQY

v_gene: TRBV23-1
j_gene: TRBJ1-5
CDR3aa: ASSLGHRNQPQH

v_gene: TRBV19
j_gene: TRBJ1-1
CDR3aa: ASSVDRIATEAF

v_gene: TRBV6-5
j_gene: TRBJ2-5
CDR3aa: ASSYGAAVGETQY

v_gene: TRBV21-1
j_gene: TRBJ2-7
CDR3aa: ASSAWTSSGGIYEQY

v_gene: TRBV28
j_gene: TRBJ2-2
CDR3aa: ASSSHRAARGGELF

v_gene: TRBV7-9
j_gene: TRBJ2-7
CDR3aa: ASSLTGTSGDEQY

v_gene: TRBV13
j_gene: TRBJ1-2
CDR3aa: ASSAPRANYGYT

v_gene: TRBV19
j_gene: TRBJ1-2
CDR3aa: ASSANGRGYGYT

v_gene: TRBV13
j_gene: TRBJ2-3
CDR3aa: ASSPAARVRGDTQY

v_gene: TRBV21-1
j_gene: TRBJ1-1
CDR3aa: ASSKRGLNTEAF

v_gene: TRBV7-8
j_gene: TRBJ1-1
CDR3aa: ASSLARTLNTEAF

v_gene: TRBV30
j_gene: TRBJ1-2
CDR3aa: AWSVEQGFNYGYT

v_gene: TRBV6-2/TRBV6-3
j_gene: TRBJ1-2
CDR3aa: ASSSLDRGNYGYT

v_gene: TRBV9
j_gene: TRBJ1-2
CDR3aa: ASSVGQGGYGYT

v_gene: TRBV7-2
j_gene: TRBJ1-5
CDR3aa: ASSPRDSGPNQPQH